Reported below is one T cell receptor (beta chain). Its antigen is not identified. The sample originates from a study of shared clonotypes between healthy human individuals. Study results and limitations: Clonotypes not shared had lower generation probabilities than those common to all four donors. Among the subsets, naive ones generally showed larger estimated richness than memory ones.

The CDR3 has 17 residues. The ends lost 5 bases at V and 1 base at J; junction bases unmatched: 9. Germline assignment: CDR1 LNHDA and CDR2 SQIVND (reference sequence). Over several immunoSEQ plates, each subset's genomic DNA was distributed in even portions. Libraries were prepared by immunoSEQ multiplex PCR; TCRdb keeps only in-frame clonotypes and omits some of them. The profile shows 2,500,000 or so clones, about nine tenths of them singletons. Sequencing used naive CD4+ T cells from PBMCs. Subset defined: CD45RA+ positively selected. This receptor was identified in a man aged 18 to 29 in good health. Some clones in this sample may be carry-over from other donors' samples. This chain uses TRBV19 with TRBJ2-2; 8 bases align to TRBD2. The CDR3 bases are TGTGCCAGTAGTCCCCCCTATGCGGGAGGGAACACCGGGGAGCTGTTTTTT. It codes for CASSPPYAGGNTGELFF.